What follows are 15 T cell receptor beta chains derived from one specimen sequenced in a study of CD8 T cells in ankylosing spondylitis. Findings and caveats of the study: A TCR beta motif of 8 or 9 highly homologous variants appeared characteristic of ankylosing spondylitis blood.

For these receptors, no antigen is known. TCRdb analysed the 5' RACE reads with MiXCR anew, one entry per CDR3 protein. Among more than 300,000 distinct CDR3 sequences listed, 8% were seen once. What was sequenced was blood, either unsorted or a sorted T cell fraction (not recorded which). The receptors derive from a male donor with ankylosing spondylitis.

This clonotype was detected ten times or more. This rearrangement joins TRBV9 to TRBJ2-5; no firm D call. Germline V CDR1 and CDR2: SGDLS, YYNGEE. V gave up 0 bases and J gave up 5 bases, with 8 bases separating them. The CDR3 runs to 13 residues. The CDR3 region has the DNA TGTGCCAGCAGCGTAGATACGGGCGAGACCCAGTACTTC. Its protein product is CASSVDTGETQYF.

This sequence joins TRBV28 and TRBJ2-1; 9 nucleotides match TRBD1. The CDR3 has 15 amino acids. The V gene end was trimmed by 8 bases and the J gene end by 6 bases; junction bases not matched to a gene: 11. Germline loops: CDR1 MDHEN, CDR2 SYDVKM. CDR3 in DNA: TGTGCCAGCCCGAACCCGGGACAGGGCCCCAATGAGCAGTTCTTC. This translates into CASPNPGQGPNEQFF.

In its sample, this clonotype was seen many times. This chain uses TRBV7-9 with TRBJ2-7; no firm D call. CDR1 is SEHNR, CDR2 FQNEAQ, per germline (reference sequence). The V gene lost 3 bases and the J gene lost 2 bases, with 17 bases spanning the gap. The CDR3 spans 16 residues. CDR3 sequence reads: CASSFPDLDLTYEQYF. DNA of the CDR3: TGTGCCAGCAGCTTCCCCGACCTGGATTTAACCTACGAGCAGTACTTC.

This clonotype was found a few times. The chain employs TRBV16 and TRBJ1-2; TRBD1 agrees at 9 bases. CDR1 KGHSY and CDR2 FQNENV come from the germline V gene. This CDR3 is 14 amino acids long. Losses at the gene ends were 4 bases for V and 0 bases for J; bases not matched to a gene: 0. The CDR3 loop is CASSRTGANYGYTF. DNA for the CDR3: TGTGCCAGCAGCCGGACAGGGGCTAACTATGGCTACACCTTC.

This clonotype occurred many times. This chain connects TRBV12-3 or TRBV12-4 to TRBJ2-7; D uncertain. V was shortened by 6 bases and J by 4 bases, with 13 bases between the two germline ends. The CDR3 is made up of 13 amino acids. The CDR3: CASSLGYVYEQYF. CDR3 coding DNA: TGTGCCAGCAGCCTGGGGTACGTGTACGAGCAGTACTTC.

There are a few counts of this clonotype. The CDR3, as DNA: TGTGCCAGCAGCCAAGATGCCCGCTTTAGGAACATTCAGTACTTC. Translation: CASSQDARFRNIQYF. The chain carries TRBV3-1 and TRBJ2-4; D ambiguous. The CDR3 extends over 15 amino acids. The germline V gene has CDR1 LGHDT and CDR2 YNNKEL (reference sequence). Trimming took 0 bases from V and 7 from J, leaving 13 bases between them.

This rearrangement joins TRBV18 to TRBJ1-1; D is perhaps TRBD1 (5 bases). Trimming left V 3 bases short and J 1 base short, with 9 bases between. Per germline, CDR1 KGHSH and CDR2 LQKENI. CDR3 size: 14 residues. The CDR3 DNA is TGTGCCAGCTCACCTTCGGGGCGGAACACTGAAGCTTTCTTT. It codes for CASSPSGRNTEAFF.

This clonotype came up a few times. The chain couples TRBV6-5 to TRBJ2-6; D is unresolved. V dropped 0 bases and J dropped 5 bases, with 8 bases sitting between them. Germline assignment: CDR1 MNHEY and CDR2 SVGAGI. This CDR3 region has 15 residues. The CDR3 nucleotides read TGTGCCAGCAGTTACTCGGAGACGAGGGCCAACGTCCTGACTTTC. Residues: CASSYSETRANVLTF.

This chain links TRBV7-2 with TRBJ2-5; maybe TRBD2 (5 bases). From germline, CDR1 is SGHTA and CDR2 FQGNSA. This CDR3 comprises 15 residues. The V and J ends lost 1 base and 1 base respectively, with 10 bases between them. The CDR3 protein is CASSLVGGIQETQYF. CDR3 coding DNA: TGTGCCAGCAGCTTAGTCGGAGGTATCCAAGAGACCCAGTACTTC.

In its sample, this clonotype was seen many times. The chain is built from TRBV5-1 and TRBJ2-1, with 8 bases identical to TRBD2. V trimming: 2 bases; J trimming: 5 bases; junction bases outside the gene matches: 6. This CDR3 contains 15 residues. CDR1 is SGHRS, CDR2 YFSETQ, per germline. CDR3 coding DNA: TGCGCCAGCAGCTTTCGGGAGGGATGGAACAATGAGCAGTTCTTC. This gives the protein CASSFREGWNNEQFF. The full variable domain, completed using reference TRBV5-1 and TRBJ2-1, is KAGVTQTPRYLIKTRGQQVTLSCSPISGHRSVSWYQQTPGQGLQFLFEYFSETQRNKGNFPGRFSGRQFSNSRSEMNVSTLELGDSALYLCASSFREGWNNEQFFGPGTRLTVL.

This clonotype was counted a few times. The rearrangement joins TRBV20-1 to TRBJ1-5; D may be TRBD1 (5 bases). Germline V CDR1 and CDR2: DFQATT, SNEGSKA (reference sequence). CDR3 length equals 13 residues. The ends were cut back, 2 bases at V and 5 bases at J, with 10 bases in the middle. CDR3: CSARTGSDQPQHF. The CDR3 DNA follows: TGCAGTGCTAGAACAGGTTCGGATCAGCCCCAGCATTTT.

This clonotype was counted between two and nine times. The V gene is TRBV29-1, the J gene TRBJ2-1; 10 bases align to TRBD2. CDR1 is SQVTM, CDR2 ANQGSEA, per germline. Trimming at V came to 0 bases and at J to 8 bases, leaving 7 bases not matched to a gene. The length of the CDR3 is 15 residues. In DNA, the CDR3 is TGCAGCGTTGAAGATCCAGCGGGAGGGCCCGATGAGCAGTTCTTC. Protein sequence: CSVEDPAGGPDEQFF.

This rearrangement joins TRBV7-6 to TRBJ2-7; D ambiguous. V lost 5 bases and J lost 2, with 16 bases in between. The CDR3 length is 15 residues. Per the germline V gene, CDR1 is SGHVS and CDR2 is FNYEAQ. The CDR3 DNA follows: TGTGCCAGCAGCCCCAACCCGACAAGAACCTACGAGCAGTACTTC. Its protein is CASSPNPTRTYEQYF.

CDR3 coding DNA: TGTGCCAGCAGCGCTCCGGGACAGCGGGGCGCCAGCTCCTACAATGAGCAGTTCTTC. It translates to CASSAPGQRGASSYNEQFF. J is TRBJ2-1 and V is TRBV11-2; D may correspond to TRBD1 or TRBD2 (7 bases each). This CDR3 comprises 19 residues. Germline-derived CDR1 and CDR2 are SGHAT and FQNNGV. Trimming took off 5 bases at V and 0 bases at J, with 23 bases between the two ends.

This clonotype was counted only a few times. This chain connects TRBV7-2 to TRBJ2-7; 12 bases line up with TRBD2. This CDR3 contains 15 residues. After removal of 5 bases from V and 5 bases from J, the junction contained 7 bases not matched to a gene. Looked up from germline, CDR1 is SGHTA and CDR2 is FQGNSA. CDR3 bases: TGTGCCAGCAGCGCGGGACTAGCGGGTCTCGACGAGCAGTACTTC. It codes for CASSAGLAGLDEQYF.